This T cell receptor (beta chain) came from a study of T cell repertoires in cytomegalovirus infection. Study details: It can be stated that public TCR beta signatures indicated CMV infection as well as a matching HLA type.

Each CDR3 protein gets one entry after TCRdb re-called the reads with MiXCR. The sample has 900,000 to 950,000 distinct CDR3 sequences; around a third are singletons. This clonotype was observed at least ten times. What it binds is unknown. This CDR3 region has 14 residues. Trimming took off 6 bases at V and 1 base at J, with 9 bases between the two ends. Germline V gives CDR1 SGHAT, CDR2 FQNNGV. The sequencing used cultured CD8+ T cells from PBMCs, collected from culture after CMV antigen stimulation. The sequence derives from a human donor in good health (CMV status not recorded). Some clones in this sample may be carry-over from other donors' samples. The V and J genes are TRBV11-2 and TRBJ2-2, with D uncertain. The CDR3 loop reads CASSRAQNTGELFF. The DNA for the CDR3 is TGTGCCAGCAGTAGGGCTCAGAACACCGGGGAGCTGTTTTTT.